The 21 T cell receptor beta chains in this list originate from one sample, sequenced in a study of blood T cell repertoires in COVID-19. The method was immunoSEQ multiplex PCR; TCRdb's version includes in-frame clones alone and lacks a portion of them. The table has fewer than 110,000 clones, about 91% seen once; the top ten hold roughly a sixth. Source material: peripheral blood. Receptors were obtained from a man aged 50 to 60 with acute or convalescent COVID-19.

The chain carries TRBV27 and TRBJ1-1, with D unclear. This CDR3 comprises 13 residues. V was trimmed by 5 bases and J by 6 bases, leaving 13 bases between them. Germline V gene lookup returns CDR1 MNHEY and CDR2 SMNVEV (reference sequence). For the CDR3, the DNA is TGTGCCAGCAGTCCGTTCCTAGGTTCTGAAGCTTTCTTT. This encodes CASSPFLGSEAFF.

This clone was detected only once. CDR3 sequence reads: CASRGTGNQPQHF. In nucleotides, the CDR3 is TGTGCCAGTAGGGGGACAGGGAATCAGCCCCAGCATTTT. The chain links TRBV19 to TRBJ1-5, with 9 bases that match TRBD1. The CDR3 sequence is 13 residues long. Germline trimming cut 6 bases from V and 4 bases from J; bases unmatched to any gene: 1. Germline values: CDR1 LNHDA, CDR2 SQIVND (reference sequence).

The chain employs TRBV19 and TRBJ2-7, with D possibly TRBD1 on 5 matching bases. This CDR3 spans 13 amino acids. V dropped 3 bases and J dropped 1 base, with 7 bases sitting between them. Germline V lookup: CDR1 LNHDA, CDR2 SQIVND (reference sequence). The CDR3 sequence: CASSIQGSYEQYF. The DNA of the CDR3 is TGTGCCAGTAGTATTCAGGGATCCTACGAGCAGTACTTC.

The DNA for the CDR3 is TGTGCCAGCAATCAGCGTAATGAAAAACTGTTTTTT. Translating it yields CASNQRNEKLFF. This chain links TRBV5-6 with TRBJ1-4; D gene uncertain. The V end lost 6 bases, the J end lost 4 bases, and 7 bases lay between the germline ends. The CDR3 is 12 residues long. Germline-derived CDR1 and CDR2 are SGHDT and YYEEEE.

The gene calls are TRBV29-1 and TRBJ2-2, with D possibly being TRBD1 (6 bases). V was pared by 7 bases and J by 0 bases, with 18 bases between. Germline V gene data show CDR1 as SQVTM and CDR2 as ANQGSEA. This CDR3 spans 16 amino acids. CDR3 protein: CSASDSFNANTGELFF. In DNA, the CDR3 is TGCAGCGCCTCGGACAGTTTCAACGCGAACACCGGGGAGCTGTTTTTT.

CDR3 coding DNA: TGTGCCAGCAGGGAGGGGGATACGCAGTATTTT. Translation gives CASREGDTQYF. This sequence joins TRBV12-3 or TRBV12-4 and TRBJ2-3; D is perhaps TRBD2 (6 bases). This CDR3 has 11 amino acids. Trimming took off 6 bases at V and 6 bases at J, with 7 bases between the two ends.

The chain combines TRBV5-1 with TRBJ1-6; 9 bases fit TRBD1. The CDR3 extends over 13 amino acids. Germline V lookup: CDR1 SGHRS, CDR2 YFSETQ. Unmatched junction bases numbered 7, after V lost 6 bases and J lost 12 bases. CDR3 nucleotides: TGCGCCAGCACATCTGACAGGGGGGGACCCCTCCACTTT. It codes for CASTSDRGGPLHF.

The chain links TRBV28 to TRBJ1-3, with D possibly TRBD1 on 5 matching bases. Deletions cut 8 bases from V and 2 bases from J, with 16 bases between. The CDR3 is made up of 15 amino acids. Per germline, CDR1 MDHEN and CDR2 SYDVKM. In nucleotides, the CDR3 is TGTGCCAGCGGTTCACCACAAGGGGCTGGAAACACCATATATTTT. The encoded protein is CASGSPQGAGNTIYF.

J is TRBJ2-3 and V is TRBV3-1 (or the pseudogene TRBV3-2); D gene ambiguous. Germline V gene data show CDR1 as LGHDT and CDR2 as YNNKEL (reference sequence). Deletions cut 8 bases from V and 2 bases from J, with 5 bases between. This CDR3 has 11 residues. CDR3 sequence reads: CASATTDTQYF. The CDR3 coding sequence is TGTGCCAGCGCTACCACAGATACGCAGTATTTT.

The chain carries TRBV6-5 and TRBJ1-6; D gene unclear. Trimming removed 6 bases from V and 13 bases from J, with 13 bases in between. The CDR3 is 12 residues long. Germline-derived CDR1 and CDR2 are MNHEY and SVGAGI. The CDR3 protein is CASSLGNAPLHF. The CDR3, as DNA: TGTGCCAGCAGCCTCGGGAACGCGCCCCTCCACTTT.

The V and J genes are TRBV7-2 and TRBJ1-5; 7 positions match TRBD1. This CDR3 contains 16 residues. With V trimmed by 1 base and J by 7 bases, 10 bases remained unmatched. Looked up from germline, CDR1 is SGHTA and CDR2 is FQGNSA. CDR3 bases: TGTGCCAGCAGCTTAGATGGAGGGGGCTTTGGCCAGCCCCAGCATTTT. Translating it yields CASSLDGGGFGQPQHF. The full variable domain, with the rest looked up from reference TRBV7-2 and TRBJ1-5, is GAGVSQSPSNKVTEKGKDVELRCDPISGHTALYWYRQSLGQGLEFLIYFQGNSAPDKSGLPSDRFSAERTGGSVSTLTIQRTQQEDSAVYLCASSLDGGGFGQPQHFGDGTRLSIL.

The chain combines TRBV2 with TRBJ1-2; 8 nucleotides align to TRBD1. CDR3 length: 14 residues. Trimming cost V 10 bases and J 3 bases; bases outside gene matches: 10. Germline loops: CDR1 SNHLY, CDR2 FYNNEI. As DNA, the CDR3 is TGTGCCATACTCCGTCTGGACAGGGACTATGGCTACACCTTC. It codes for CAILRLDRDYGYTF. The full variable domain, rest sourced from reference TRBV2 and TRBJ1-2, is EPEVTQTPSHQVTQMGQEVILRCVPISNHLYFYWYRQILGQKVEFLVSFYNNEISEKSEIFDDQFSVERPDGSNFTLKIRSTKLEDSAMYFCAILRLDRDYGYTFGSGTRLTVV.

The chain combines TRBV5-4 with TRBJ1-4; 8 bases line up with TRBD1. The CDR3 covers 15 residues. Germline CDR1 is SGHNT and CDR2 is YYREEE (reference sequence). Trimming cost V 2 bases and J 0 bases; bases outside gene matches: 0. This chain's CDR3 is CASSLQGATNEKLFF. The DNA of the CDR3 is TGTGCCAGCAGCTTACAGGGGGCAACTAATGAAAAACTGTTTTTT.

The V and J genes are TRBV7-3 and TRBJ1-1; 7 nucleotides agree with TRBD1. CDR1 and CDR2 (germline): SGHTA, FQGTGA. The CDR3 spans 15 residues. The V and J ends lost 4 bases and 0 bases, in that order; junction bases with no gene match: 5. The CDR3 bases are TGTGCCAGCAGCTCCCAGGGACAGATGAACACTGAAGCTTTCTTT. It translates to CASSSQGQMNTEAFF.

The J gene is TRBJ1-5, the V gene TRBV7-9; D is perhaps TRBD1 (6 bases). Germline V CDR1 and CDR2: SEHNR, FQNEAQ (reference sequence). V lost 5 bases, J lost 4 bases, and 12 bases lay in between. CDR3 size: 14 residues. The CDR3 loop is CASSDPGQNQPQHF. The CDR3 region has the DNA TGTGCCAGCAGCGACCCCGGACAGAATCAGCCCCAGCATTTT.

The chain links TRBV5-4 to TRBJ2-5; 7 bases fit TRBD1. Germline V gives CDR1 SGHNT, CDR2 YYREEE (reference sequence). The CDR3 runs to 16 residues. Trimming at V came to 4 bases and at J to 2 bases, leaving 11 bases not matched to a gene. CDR3 sequence reads: CASSRVRGLGQETQYF. The DNA for the CDR3 is TGTGCCAGCAGCCGGGTGAGGGGGCTTGGGCAAGAGACCCAGTACTTC.

The chain has TRBV13 and TRBJ1-4; D is undetermined. The ends were cut back, 2 bases at V and 0 bases at J, with 7 bases in the middle. This CDR3 has 15 amino acids. Germline CDR1 and CDR2: PRHDT and FYEKMQ (reference sequence). The CDR3 DNA reads as TGTGCCAGCAGCTTAAGTTCAGCAACTAATGAAAAACTGTTTTTT. Encoded protein: CASSLSSATNEKLFF. The whole variable domain, filled in from reference TRBV13 and TRBJ1-4, reads AAGVIQSPRHLIKEKRETATLKCYPIPRHDTVYWYQQGPGQDPQFLISFYEKMQSDKGSIPDRFSAQQFSDYHSELNMSSLELGDSALYFCASSLSSATNEKLFFGSGTQLSVL.

In its sample, this clone was seen once. The chain combines TRBV28 with TRBJ1-1; D remains ambiguous. With 2 bases removed from V and 5 bases from J, the gap between germline ends came to 12 bases. The CDR3 length is 14 residues. Germline V CDR1 and CDR2: MDHEN, SYDVKM. Here the CDR3 reads CASSLGHLVTEAFF. The CDR3 bases are TGTGCCAGCAGTTTAGGGCACCTCGTGACTGAAGCTTTCTTT.

Only one count was recorded for this clone. V usage is TRBV5-4 and J usage is TRBJ1-2, with D hard to call. The CDR3 contains 15 residues. Germline CDR1 and CDR2: SGHNT and YYREEE (reference sequence). The V and J ends lost 1 base and 3 bases respectively, with 13 bases between them. The CDR3 sequence is CASSLSAAIDYGYTF. In DNA form, the CDR3 reads TGTGCCAGCAGCTTGTCCGCGGCGATAGACTATGGCTACACCTTC.

This clone was seen a handful of times. The V call is TRBV12-5, the J call TRBJ2-4, with TRBD1 identical over 9 bases. The CDR3 is 14 amino acids. The J segment lost 8 bases and the V segment lost 4 bases, leaving 6 bases of the junction unmatched. Germline V gives CDR1 LGHNT, CDR2 FRNRAP. The CDR3 sequence is CASGSSGQGDIQYF. The CDR3 DNA is TGTGCTAGTGGTTCCTCGGGACAGGGCGACATTCAGTACTTC.

This clone was observed a single time. This chain links TRBV11-1 with TRBJ2-5, with 8 bases identical to TRBD1. CDR3 length equals 16 residues. Germline V lookup: CDR1 SGHAT, CDR2 FQDESV (reference sequence). Trimming cost V 5 bases and J 5 bases; bases outside gene matches: 13. CDR3 amino acids: CASSRTGTHDSETQYF. The CDR3 nucleotides are TGTGCCAGCAGCCGGACAGGGACCCATGACTCGGAGACCCAGTACTTC.